Listed below are T cell receptor beta chains from one sample, sequenced in a study of OX40 agonist ivuxolimab in advanced cancers. Clones were sequenced by immunoSEQ multiplex PCR, and TCRdb holds only the in-frame ones, with some missing. The sample consists of more than 70,000 clones, about 88% of them appearing once. The sample in question was CD4+ or CD8+ T cells sorted from blood, obtained in a trial of the OX40 agonist ivuxolimab. The origin of the receptors is an adult with an advanced solid tumor such as melanoma, head and neck, liver or kidney cancer. Each CDR3 is given with its conserved first and last residue. The order of the fields is J gene, D gene, V gene, clone size, CDR3 DNA, CDR3 protein. A D gene is named only where the DNA matches it firmly. Where a row states a size, it is once, few, many or the class of an expanded clone; other rows omit it.

J gene: TRBJ2-7; D gene: TRBD1; V gene: TRBV6-5; clone size: few; CDR3 DNA: TGTGCCAGCAGTCCCTACAGGGGTCTCGAGCAGTACTTC; CDR3 protein: CASSPYRGLEQYF
J gene: TRBJ1-6; D gene: -; V gene: TRBV7-9; clone size: -; CDR3 DNA: TGTGCCAGCAGCTTAGTGTTAGACTCACCCCTCCACTTT; CDR3 protein: CASSLVLDSPLHF
J gene: TRBJ2-3; D gene: TRBD2; V gene: TRBV25-1; clone size: -; CDR3 DNA: TGTGCCAGCAGTGGGACTAGCGGGGAAAGCACAGATACGCAGTATTTT; CDR3 protein: CASSGTSGESTDTQYF
J gene: TRBJ2-5; D gene: -; V gene: TRBV7-2; clone size: few; CDR3 DNA: TGTGCCAGCAGCTTTACCCTGACTCGGGTGACCCAGTACTTC; CDR3 protein: CASSFTLTRVTQYF
J gene: TRBJ2-1; D gene: -; V gene: TRBV28; clone size: -; CDR3 DNA: TGTGCCAGCAGCCCGGGGGGGACAGGTGGCAATGAGCAGTTCTTC; CDR3 protein: CASSPGGTGGNEQFF
J gene: TRBJ1-1; D gene: -; V gene: TRBV7-2; clone size: once; CDR3 DNA: TGTGCCAGCAGCCCAGGGGTCCTCAACACTGAAGCTTTCTTT; CDR3 protein: CASSPGVLNTEAFF
J gene: TRBJ1-4; D gene: TRBD1; V gene: TRBV4-2; clone size: -; CDR3 DNA: TGTGCCAGCAGCCAAGCGACTACAGGGGGAAGCGAAAAACTGTTTTTT; CDR3 protein: CASSQATTGGSEKLFF
J gene: TRBJ2-7; D gene: -; V gene: TRBV11-3; clone size: -; CDR3 DNA: TGTGCCAGCAGCTTAGGGGGCTCCTACGAGCAGTACTTC; CDR3 protein: CASSLGGSYEQYF
J gene: TRBJ2-3; D gene: -; V gene: TRBV13; clone size: -; CDR3 DNA: TGTGCCAGCAGCCCCGGTTGGGGGCCTAGCGGATACACAGATACGCAGTATTTT; CDR3 protein: CASSPGWGPSGYTDTQYF
J gene: TRBJ2-5; D gene: -; V gene: TRBV7-2; clone size: -; CDR3 DNA: TGTGCCAGCAGCTTAGAAGCGGAAGAGACCCAGTACTTC; CDR3 protein: CASSLEAEETQYF
J gene: TRBJ1-1; D gene: -; V gene: TRBV18; clone size: -; CDR3 DNA: TGTGCCAGCTCACCATTCGGGCGGGACACTGAAGCTTTCTTT; CDR3 protein: CASSPFGRDTEAFF
J gene: TRBJ2-7; D gene: -; V gene: TRBV5-1; clone size: -; CDR3 DNA: TGCGCCAGCAGCTCCCTTCCAGGGAACGAGCAGTACTTC; CDR3 protein: CASSSLPGNEQYF
J gene: TRBJ2-3; D gene: -; V gene: TRBV6-6; clone size: -; CDR3 DNA: TGTGCCAGCAGTTACGGGGACCCGGAGGATACGCAGTATTTT; CDR3 protein: CASSYGDPEDTQYF
J gene: TRBJ1-5; D gene: TRBD1; V gene: TRBV28; clone size: -; CDR3 DNA: TGTGCCAGCAGTTCCCCGGGGACAGTCAATCAGCCCCAGCATTTT; CDR3 protein: CASSSPGTVNQPQHF
J gene: TRBJ1-6; D gene: TRBD1; V gene: TRBV30; clone size: -; CDR3 DNA: TGTGCCTGGACCACAGGGGGCCTGGTCAATTCACCCCTCCACTTT; CDR3 protein: CAWTTGGLVNSPLHF
J gene: TRBJ2-2; D gene: TRBD1; V gene: TRBV19; clone size: -; CDR3 DNA: TGTGCCAGTAGTGTCCGGGACAGGGCCACCGGGGAGCTGTTTTTT; CDR3 protein: CASSVRDRATGELFF
J gene: TRBJ2-1; D gene: -; V gene: TRBV2; clone size: -; CDR3 DNA: TGTGCCAGCAGTGATGGGTACGGCCACAATGAGCAGTTCTTC; CDR3 protein: CASSDGYGHNEQFF
J gene: TRBJ1-1; D gene: -; V gene: TRBV5-6; clone size: -; CDR3 DNA: TGTGCCAGCAGCTTAACCCGATCCAGGGTGTGGACTGAAGCTTTCTTT; CDR3 protein: CASSLTRSRVWTEAFF